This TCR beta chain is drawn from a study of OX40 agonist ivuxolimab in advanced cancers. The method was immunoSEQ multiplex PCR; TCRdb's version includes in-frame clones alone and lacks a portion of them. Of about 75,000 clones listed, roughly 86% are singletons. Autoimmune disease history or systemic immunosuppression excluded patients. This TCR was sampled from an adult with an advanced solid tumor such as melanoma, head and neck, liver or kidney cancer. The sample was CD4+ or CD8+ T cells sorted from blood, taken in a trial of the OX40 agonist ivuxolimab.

This CDR3 is CASSSLGQFYNEQFF. DNA for the CDR3: TGTGCCAGCAGTTCCCTGGGACAGTTCTACAATGAGCAGTTCTTC. The V gene is TRBV6-5, the J gene TRBJ2-1; 7 nucleotides match TRBD1. CDR3 length equals 15 residues. V was clipped by 4 bases and J by 3 bases; unmatched bases: 6. Germline CDR1 reads MNHEY; CDR2 reads SVGAGI.